These 26 T cell receptor beta chains originate from one sample sequenced in a study of OX40 agonist ivuxolimab in advanced cancers. Measured with immunoSEQ multiplex PCR; TCRdb has only the in-frame clones, and not every one. The sample lists about 66,000 clones, about 90% seen once, with roughly 13% in the top ten. The sequences come from CD4+ or CD8+ T cells sorted from blood, collected in a trial of the OX40 agonist ivuxolimab. Source of these receptors: an adult with an advanced solid tumor such as melanoma, head and neck, liver or kidney cancer.

This chain joins TRBV18 and TRBJ1-5, with unresolved D. The CDR3 runs to 14 residues. Germline V gives CDR1 KGHSH, CDR2 LQKENI. Trimming stripped 3 bases from V and 7 bases from J, with 13 bases between. CDR3 DNA sequence: TGTGCCAGCTCACCCGTCAGGAGTATCCAGCCCCAGCATTTT. Protein product: CASSPVRSIQPQHF.

This chain joins TRBV4-2 and TRBJ2-1; TRBD1 might be the D (7 bases). The CDR3 has 17 amino acids. Trimming removed 1 base at V and 4 bases at J, with 17 bases between. Per the germline V gene, CDR1 is LGHNA and CDR2 is YNFKEQ. The CDR3 reads CASSQADRQRAYNEQFF. For the CDR3, the DNA is TGTGCCAGCAGCCAAGCGGACAGGCAGCGGGCATACAATGAGCAGTTCTTC.

J is TRBJ2-7 and V is TRBV19; tentatively, D is TRBD2 (6 bases). CDR1 and CDR2 (germline): LNHDA, SQIVND (reference sequence). CDR3 length: 14 residues. V lost 4 bases to trimming and J lost 7 bases, with 17 bases between them. For the CDR3, the DNA is TGTGCCAGTAGTAGTAAGACTAGAGTGGGTGAGCAGTACTTC. Translation gives CASSSKTRVGEQYF.

The chain links TRBV7-9 to TRBJ1-4; D is unresolved. The CDR3 spans 13 residues. Germline V lookup: CDR1 SEHNR, CDR2 FQNEAQ (reference sequence). The V end lost 3 bases, the J end lost 8 bases, and 10 bases lay between the germline ends. CDR3 DNA: TGTGCCAGCAGCTTCGGGTTGGGGGAAAAACTGTTTTTT. Translating it yields CASSFGLGEKLFF.

The CDR3: CASSFLAGGEGTQYF. DNA of the CDR3: TGTGCCAGCAGCTTCTTAGCGGGAGGGGAAGGGACCCAGTACTTC. The chain combines TRBV5-4 with TRBJ2-5; 11 bases match TRBD2. With 2 bases clipped from V and 7 bases from J, the junction kept 7 bases outside the gene matches. Germline loops: CDR1 SGHNT, CDR2 YYREEE (reference sequence). The CDR3 runs 15 residues. Supplemented by reference TRBV5-4 and TRBJ2-5, the full variable domain reads ETGVTQSPTHLIKTRGQQVTLRCSSQSGHNTVSWYQQALGQGPQFIFQYYREEENGRGNFPPRFSGLQFPNYSSELNVNALELDDSALYLCASSFLAGGEGTQYFGPGTRLLVL.

The chain has TRBV5-1 and TRBJ2-7; either TRBD1 or TRBD2 may fit D (5 bases each). The CDR3 consists of 15 residues. V lost 3 bases, J lost 7 bases, and 20 bases lay in between. CDR1 and CDR2 from the germline V gene are SGHRS and YFSETQ. The DNA of the CDR3 is TGCGCCAGCAGCTCAGGGACGTTCCCTCCGCTGGAGCAGTACTTC. Amino acid sequence: CASSSGTFPPLEQYF.

V gene TRBV6-1 combines with J gene TRBJ2-3; D not resolved. Trimming left V 5 bases short and J 2 bases short, with 2 bases between. The germline V gene encodes CDR1 MNHNS and CDR2 SASEGT. CDR3 length equals 11 residues. CDR3: CASSHTDTQYF. The CDR3 DNA follows: TGTGCCAGCAGTCACACAGATACGCAGTATTTT.

This clone has only one observation. The chain couples TRBV12-2 to TRBJ1-2. TRBV12-2 is deemed a pseudogene. This CDR3 is built from 14 residues. As DNA, the CDR3 is TGTGCAAGTCGCGCCGGACGGTATCGGGGTGGCTACACCTTC. Translated: CASRAGRYRGGYTF.

The CDR3 bases are TGTGCCAGCAGCTGGACAGGAGATCAGCCCCAGCATTTT. This codes for CASSWTGDQPQHF. The chain uses TRBV7-9 and TRBJ1-5, with TRBD1 matching over 7 bases. CDR1 is SEHNR, CDR2 FQNEAQ, per germline (reference sequence). Unmatched junction bases numbered 2, after V lost 4 bases and J lost 5 bases. The CDR3 covers 13 residues.

The chain recombines TRBV6-5 with TRBJ1-4; no firm D call. V was cut by 0 bases and J by 2 bases, with 10 bases left in between. Germline V gene lookup returns CDR1 MNHEY and CDR2 SVGAGI. This CDR3 has 16 amino acids. CDR3 DNA sequence: TGTGCCAGCAGTTACTCCCCGCCGGGGACTAATGAAAAACTGTTTTTT. Residues: CASSYSPPGTNEKLFF.

V gene TRBV11-3 combines with J gene TRBJ2-1; the D is unclear. The CDR3 extends over 18 amino acids. Germline loops: CDR1 SGHNT, CDR2 YENEEA. V was clipped by 6 bases and J by 5 bases, with 26 bases between them. Here the CDR3 DNA reads TGTGCCAGCAGTTTTTCCCCCGACTTCGCTCCTACCCACAATGAGCAGTTCTTC. It codes for CASSFSPDFAPTHNEQFF. Looking up the rest from reference TRBV11-3 and TRBJ2-1 gives the full variable domain: EAGVVQSPRYKIIEKKQPVAFWCNPISGHNTLYWYLQNLGQGPELLIRYENEEAVDDSQLPKDRFSAERLKGVDSTLKIQPAELGDSAVYLCASSFSPDFAPTHNEQFFGPGTRLTVL.

This chain links TRBV7-9 with TRBJ2-5; D may match TRBD1 or TRBD2 (5 bases each). The CDR3 loop spans 16 amino acids. Trimming removed 4 bases at V and 3 bases at J, with 18 bases between. Germline V gene data show CDR1 as SEHNR and CDR2 as FQNEAQ (reference sequence). The CDR3 region is CASSSKPGRVKETQYF. The CDR3 bases are TGTGCCAGCAGCTCAAAACCGGGACGTGTGAAAGAGACCCAGTACTTC.

J is TRBJ1-2 and V is TRBV7-8; TRBD1 might be the D (5 bases). CDR3 length: 13 residues. CDR1 and CDR2 (germline): SGHVS, FQNEAQ. Trimming shortened V by 3 bases and J by 3 bases, and 8 bases separated the two germline ends. CDR3 DNA: TGTGCCAGCAGCTTCAGGGACGACTATGGCTACACCTTC. Encoded protein: CASSFRDDYGYTF.

The chain links TRBV28 to TRBJ1-5, with 7 bases lining up with TRBD1. The germline V gene encodes CDR1 MDHEN and CDR2 SYDVKM. V lost 7 bases to trimming and J lost 7 bases; unmatched junction nucleotides: 7. The CDR3 extends over 13 amino acids. The CDR3 protein is CASMEGAGQPQHF. The CDR3 region has the DNA TGTGCCAGCATGGAGGGGGCAGGCCAGCCCCAGCATTTT.

This clone is a singleton in its sample. The chain combines TRBV18 with TRBJ1-1, with a tentative D call TRBD1 (5 bases). The V gene lost 3 bases and the J gene lost 4 bases, with 9 bases spanning the gap. Per germline, CDR1 KGHSH and CDR2 LQKENI. This CDR3 spans 13 amino acids. In DNA, the CDR3 is TGTGCCAGCTCACCGATCGGGGGCACTGAAGCTTTCTTT. Protein product: CASSPIGGTEAFF.

For the CDR3, the DNA is TGTGCCAGCAGTTCTCAGGGACTGAACACTGAAGCTTTCTTT. Its protein is CASSSQGLNTEAFF. This chain links TRBV6-6 with TRBJ1-1, with a possible D match to TRBD1 (5 bases). The CDR3 runs 14 residues. The V and J ends lost 4 bases and 0 bases respectively, with 9 bases between them. CDR1 is MNHNY, CDR2 SVGAGI, per germline (reference sequence).

The V and J genes are TRBV9 and TRBJ1-2, with 7 bases lining up with TRBD1. Trimming cost V 4 bases and J 4 bases; bases outside gene matches: 4. The CDR3 spans 13 residues. Germline values: CDR1 SGDLS, CDR2 YYNGEE. The CDR3: CASSSRGAYGYTF. CDR3 DNA sequence: TGTGCCAGCAGCTCCAGGGGGGCCTATGGCTACACCTTC.

This chain joins TRBV10-3 and TRBJ2-7; a weak D match, TRBD2 (6 bases). The germline V gene encodes CDR1 ENHRY and CDR2 SYGVKD. The CDR3 totals 16 residues. Between the trimmed V and J ends, which lost 10 bases and 0 bases, there was a span of 22 bases. CDR3 sequence reads: CATSGGGEASSYEQYF. The CDR3 DNA sequence: TGTGCCACCTCCGGGGGTGGAGAGGCGTCCTCCTACGAGCAGTACTTC.

The genes are TRBV30 and TRBJ2-2; either TRBD1 or TRBD2 may supply D (5 bases each). Per germline, CDR1 GTSNPN and CDR2 SVGIG (reference sequence). Trimming removed 5 bases from V and 0 bases from J, with 10 bases in between. The CDR3 loop spans 14 amino acids. CDR3 in amino acids: CAWGRGPNTGELFF. DNA of the CDR3: TGTGCCTGGGGTCGGGGCCCGAACACCGGGGAGCTGTTTTTT.

The chain employs TRBV7-3 and TRBJ2-3; either TRBD1 or TRBD2 may supply D (5 bases each). Germline assignment: CDR1 SGHTA and CDR2 FQGTGA. The CDR3 length is 12 residues. V lost 6 bases to trimming and J lost 8 bases, with 12 bases between them. The CDR3 DNA is TGTGCCAGCAGTTTCCCTGGGGGTACGCAGTATTTT. Its translation is CASSFPGGTQYF.

The J gene is TRBJ1-5, the V gene TRBV28, with TRBD1 as a possible D gene (5 bases). There are 14 residues in the CDR3. Per the germline V gene, CDR1 is MDHEN and CDR2 is SYDVKM. With 7 bases removed from V and 3 bases from J, the gap between germline ends came to 13 bases. CDR3 region: CASKRTRDNQPQHF. The DNA of the CDR3 is TGTGCCAGCAAACGGACAAGGGACAATCAGCCCCAGCATTTT. The entire variable domain, with the rest obtained from reference TRBV28 and TRBJ1-5, is as follows: DVKVTQSSRYLVKRTGEKVFLECVQDMDHENMFWYRQDPGLGLRLIYFSYDVKMKEKGDIPEGYSVSREKKERFSLILESASTNQTSMYLCASKRTRDNQPQHFGDGTRLSIL.

The chain links TRBV4-3 to TRBJ2-7, with 16 bases that match TRBD2. The J segment lost 3 bases and the V segment lost 4 bases, leaving 9 bases of the junction unmatched. CDR1 LGHNA and CDR2 YSLEER come from the germline V gene. This CDR3 has 18 amino acids. This CDR3 is CASSPSGTSGREGYEQYF. The CDR3 nucleotides read TGCGCCAGCAGCCCTTCTGGGACTAGCGGGAGGGAGGGCTACGAGCAGTACTTC.

V usage is TRBV30 and J usage is TRBJ1-4; D is uncertain. The ends were cut back, 0 bases at V and 3 bases at J, with 11 bases in the middle. The CDR3 covers 15 residues. Germline V lookup: CDR1 GTSNPN, CDR2 SVGIG (reference sequence). The CDR3 coding sequence is TGTGCCTGGAGTGTAGGTGCCCAGGCTAATGAAAAACTGTTTTTT. It specifies CAWSVGAQANEKLFF.

The chain links TRBV28 to TRBJ1-5, with unresolved D. V was cut by 6 bases and J by 6 bases, with 21 bases left in between. The CDR3 spans 16 residues. Germline loops: CDR1 MDHEN, CDR2 SYDVKM. In DNA, the CDR3 is TGTGCCAGCAGCAGTTATTCAGGATCTTTTTCTCAGCCCCAGCATTTT. It encodes CASSSYSGSFSQPQHF.

The rearrangement uses TRBV9 and TRBJ2-3; TRBD2 matches 11 bases. Unmatched junction bases numbered 7, after V lost 4 bases and J lost 6 bases. The CDR3 covers 15 residues. The germline CDR1 and CDR2 sequences are SGDLS and YYNGEE. CDR3 bases: TGTGCCAGCAGCCCCCTAGCGGGAGGATGGGATACGCAGTATTTT. Its translation: CASSPLAGGWDTQYF.

The CDR3 bases are TGTGCCAGCAGCTTAGGCCAACTAGCGGAGCGGGAGACCCAGTACTTC. Translating gives CASSLGQLAERETQYF. The V and J genes are TRBV11-3 and TRBJ2-5; TRBD2 aligns across 8 bases. CDR1 is SGHNT and CDR2 is YENEEA in the germline V gene. V lost 1 base, J lost 5 bases, and 9 bases stayed unmatched. This CDR3 has 16 residues.